These 28 T cell receptor beta chains came from one sample sequenced in a study of T-cell memory formation after mild COVID-19. TCRdb re-called the 5' RACE reads through MiXCR, storing one row per CDR3 protein. This sample has roughly 260,000 distinct CDR3 sequences, with about a sixth found just once. The sequenced sample was PBMCs or a T cell subset sorted from them (not recorded which). Receptors were obtained from a man between 18 and 35 years old who had mild COVID-19 (a few samples of this study predate the infection). Cell type and time point are not known.

The chain links TRBV20-1 to TRBJ2-6; D ambiguous. CDR3 size: 14 residues. V was pared by 5 bases and J by 3 bases, with 11 bases between. The germline V gene encodes CDR1 DFQATT and CDR2 SNEGSKA (reference sequence). DNA for the CDR3: TGCAGTGCTGCTGGGTGGGGTGGGGCCAACGTCCTGACTTTC. Translated, it gives CSAAGWGGANVLTF.

This chain links TRBV10-3 with TRBJ2-5; D gene uncertain. V was pared by 7 bases and J by 5 bases, with 14 bases between. Germline values: CDR1 ENHRY, CDR2 SYGVKD. The CDR3 is 13 amino acids. The CDR3 loop reads CAITRSPRETQYF. In DNA form, the CDR3 reads TGTGCCATCACCCGAAGTCCTCGGGAGACCCAGTACTTC.

The chain is built from TRBV7-9 and TRBJ1-4; 10 nucleotides match TRBD1. This CDR3 is built from 14 residues. The J segment lost 10 bases and the V segment lost 4 bases, leaving 6 bases of the junction unmatched. Germline values: CDR1 SEHNR, CDR2 FQNEAQ (reference sequence). The CDR3: CASSSGQGKAKLFF. CDR3 DNA: TGTGCCAGCAGCTCGGGACAGGGGAAAGCAAAACTGTTTTTT.

As for this clonotype: A much larger clone is a single base away; this may be a read error. The chain links TRBV6-5 to TRBJ2-3; unclear D gene. The CDR3 has 12 amino acids. Germline CDR1 and CDR2: MNHEY and SVGAGI. Deletions cut 6 bases from V and 9 bases from J, with 13 bases between. The CDR3 DNA is TGTGCCAGCAGAACTACAGTGCACACGCAGTATTTT. Residues: CASRTTVHTQYF.

This rearrangement joins TRBV28 to TRBJ2-5; 9 bases line up with TRBD1. CDR1 and CDR2 from the germline V gene are MDHEN and SYDVKM. The CDR3 length is 17 residues. V lost 2 bases and J lost 4; bases outside the gene matches: 11. The CDR3 reads CASSLPSGTGLGETQYF. The CDR3 bases are TGTGCCAGCAGTTTACCCTCCGGGACAGGGTTGGGAGAGACCCAGTACTTC.

At least ten counts were recorded for this clonotype. The chain links TRBV12-3 or TRBV12-4 to TRBJ2-3; 10 bases are shared with TRBD2. This CDR3 comprises 14 residues. V trimming: 3 bases; J trimming: 6 bases; junction bases outside the gene matches: 3. The CDR3 loop reads CASSFSGGPDTQYF. The CDR3 nucleotides read TGTGCCAGCAGTTTTAGCGGGGGGCCCGATACGCAGTATTTT.

Ten or more counts support this clonotype. The rearrangement joins TRBV5-1 to TRBJ1-1; D gene uncertain. From germline, CDR1 is SGHRS and CDR2 YFSETQ. V was trimmed by 0 bases and J by 3 bases, leaving 6 bases between them. The CDR3 spans 13 residues. Here the CDR3 reads CASSLEMDTEAFF. As DNA, the CDR3 is TGCGCCAGCAGCTTGGAGATGGACACTGAAGCTTTCTTT.

This chain connects TRBV18 to TRBJ2-5; D possibly corresponds to TRBD1 (5 bases). V gave up 2 bases and J gave up 5 bases, with 15 bases separating them. Germline V gene lookup returns CDR1 KGHSH and CDR2 LQKENI. The CDR3 consists of 15 residues. CDR3 nucleotides: TGTGCCAGCTCACCAGGGCAGGGCCCAGGGGAGACCCAGTACTTC. This translates into CASSPGQGPGETQYF. Full variable domain (outside the CDR3, taken from reference TRBV18 and TRBJ2-5): NAGVMQNPRHLVRRRGQEARLRCSPMKGHSHVYWYRQLPEEGLKFMVYLQKENIIDESGMPKERFSAEFPKEGPSILRIQQVVRGDSAAYFCASSPGQGPGETQYFGPGTRLLVL.

The J gene is TRBJ2-6, the V gene TRBV6-1; tentative D call: TRBD1 (6 bases). This CDR3 comprises 17 residues. Trimming stripped 6 bases from V and 11 bases from J, with 26 bases between. Germline-derived CDR1 and CDR2 are MNHNS and SASEGT. CDR3 nucleotide sequence: TGTGCCAGCAGGAAAGGGGCTACAGGGAAAGAGGCGCACGTCCTGACTTTC. This sequence encodes CASRKGATGKEAHVLTF.

This clonotype was recorded many times. V gene TRBV4-3 combines with J gene TRBJ1-5; the D is unclear. V was trimmed by 0 bases and J by 7 bases, leaving 10 bases between them. The CDR3 is made up of 14 amino acids. Germline CDR1 is LGHNA and CDR2 is YSLEER. CDR3 sequence reads: CASSQDRTYQPQHF. In nucleotides, the CDR3 is TGCGCCAGCAGCCAAGATCGAACGTACCAGCCCCAGCATTTT.

This clonotype has ten or more counts. V usage is TRBV7-6 and J usage is TRBJ1-1; no definite D call. Trimming left V 4 bases short and J 1 base short, with 7 bases between. The CDR3 consists of 13 residues. Germline-derived CDR1 and CDR2 are SGHVS and FNYEAQ. CDR3 region: CASSSQENTEAFF. CDR3 DNA: TGTGCCAGCAGCTCCCAGGAGAACACTGAAGCTTTCTTT.

This clonotype was seen only a few times. The chain couples TRBV7-2 to TRBJ1-2; possibly TRBD1 for D (5 bases). CDR1 SGHTA and CDR2 FQGNSA come from the germline V gene. V was shortened by 2 bases and J by 0 bases, with 13 bases between the two germline ends. The CDR3 spans 16 residues. CDR3 DNA sequence: TGTGCCAGCAGCTTAATCCAGGGACGTGCTAACTATGGCTACACCTTC. It yields the protein CASSLIQGRANYGYTF.

V gene TRBV20-1 combines with J gene TRBJ2-1, with 10 bases aligning to TRBD1. V lost 3 bases to trimming and J lost 9 bases; unmatched junction nucleotides: 11. Germline CDR1 reads DFQATT; CDR2 reads SNEGSKA (reference sequence). The CDR3 extends over 15 amino acids. The CDR3 DNA is TGCAGTGCTAGCCTGCCGGGACAGGGGACCATTGAGCAGTTCTTC. Amino acid sequence: CSASLPGQGTIEQFF.

As for this clonotype: Relative to the germline gene, one junction end is altered; a read error may explain this. This chain's CDR3 is CASSSEREDTQYF. The CDR3 region has the DNA TGTGCTAGCAGCTCAGAACGTGAAGATACGCAGTATTTT. The genes are TRBV7-7 and TRBJ2-3, with D hard to call. The CDR3 runs 13 residues. CDR1 SSHAT and CDR2 FNYEAQ come from the germline V gene (reference sequence).

The rearrangement joins TRBV29-1 to TRBJ2-1; D uncertain. The germline gives CDR1 SQVTM, CDR2 ANQGSEA. The germline V and J ends were trimmed by 5 bases and 9 bases, with 8 bases remaining between them. CDR3 length: 10 amino acids. CDR3 region: CSVYPAEQFF. Here the CDR3 DNA reads TGCAGCGTTTATCCCGCTGAGCAGTTCTTC.

The chain joins TRBV5-6 to TRBJ1-1; no clear D gene. The CDR3 totals 15 residues. From germline, CDR1 is SGHDT and CDR2 YYEEEE. V shed 3 bases and J shed 0 bases, with 12 bases lying between them. In nucleotides, the CDR3 is TGTGCCAGCAGCTGGTCGCCGGGCATGAACACTGAAGCTTTCTTT. Translation gives CASSWSPGMNTEAFF.

The V gene is TRBV30, the J gene TRBJ1-1; 10 bases agree with TRBD1. This CDR3 region has 12 residues. Per the germline V gene, CDR1 is GTSNPN and CDR2 is SVGIG (reference sequence). V dropped 6 bases and J dropped 4; count of bases not matched to a gene: 2. This chain's CDR3 is CACWDRGTEAFF. In DNA form, the CDR3 reads TGTGCCTGTTGGGACAGGGGCACTGAAGCTTTCTTT.

The sample holds a few counts of this clonotype. The rearrangement joins TRBV2 to TRBJ2-6; no firm D call. The CDR3 has 16 amino acids. V lost 1 base to trimming and J lost 0 bases, with 7 bases between them. CDR1 is SNHLY, CDR2 FYNNEI, per germline. The CDR3 region is CASSEGAISGANVLTF. CDR3 nucleotides: TGTGCCAGCAGTGAAGGAGCGATCTCTGGGGCCAACGTCCTGACTTTC. The full variable domain, with the rest looked up from reference TRBV2 and TRBJ2-6, is EPEVTQTPSHQVTQMGQEVILRCVPISNHLYFYWYRQILGQKVEFLVSFYNNEISEKSEIFDDQFSVERPDGSNFTLKIRSTKLEDSAMYFCASSEGAISGANVLTFGAGSRLTVL.

This chain joins TRBV4-3 and TRBJ1-1; possible D gene TRBD1, 6 bases. V lost 0 bases and J lost 8, with 13 bases in between. The CDR3 contains 14 residues. Per the germline V gene, CDR1 is LGHNA and CDR2 is YSLEER. The CDR3 reads CASSQDLGGPEAFF. The DNA for the CDR3 is TGCGCCAGCAGCCAAGATCTAGGGGGGCCGGAAGCTTTCTTT.

This clonotype was detected only a few times. V usage is TRBV7-2 and J usage is TRBJ1-2, with 10 bases fitting TRBD1. Germline loops: CDR1 SGHTA, CDR2 FQGNSA. This CDR3 comprises 15 residues. Losses at the gene ends were 1 base for V and 6 bases for J; bases not matched to a gene: 5. The CDR3 region has the DNA TGTGCCAGCAGCTTAGACCCGACAGGGGGCGATGGCTACACCTTC. This encodes CASSLDPTGGDGYTF.

V is TRBV27 and J is TRBJ1-2; possibly TRBD1 for D (6 bases). V shed 5 bases and J shed 5 bases, with 15 bases lying between them. Germline loops: CDR1 MNHEY, CDR2 SMNVEV (reference sequence). The CDR3 is 14 amino acids. CDR3 protein: CASSTDRLSYGYTF. CDR3 nucleotide sequence: TGTGCCAGCAGTACCGACAGGCTTTCGTATGGCTACACCTTC.

The chain links TRBV6-2 or TRBV6-3 to TRBJ2-5; 15 bases fit TRBD2. J gave up 6 bases and V 5 bases, and 10 bases lay outside the gene matches. The CDR3 is 17 residues long. The V gene's germline CDR1 is MNHEY and CDR2 SVGEGT. The CDR3 DNA sequence: TGTGCCAGCAGTCCCGGCGGACTAGCGGGGGGGCGGAAGACCCAGTACTTC. This encodes CASSPGGLAGGRKTQYF.

This clonotype was detected a few times. This CDR3 reads CASSFRDPNTDTQYF. The CDR3 coding sequence is TGCGCCAGCAGCTTCCGGGACCCAAACACAGATACGCAGTATTTT. V usage is TRBV5-1 and J usage is TRBJ2-3; D tentatively fits TRBD1 or TRBD2 (5 bases each). Germline values: CDR1 SGHRS, CDR2 YFSETQ. V lost 2 bases, J lost 2 bases, and 12 bases lay in between. This CDR3 region has 15 residues. The variable domain in full, with the rest retrieved from reference TRBV5-1 and TRBJ2-3, is KAGVTQTPRYLIKTRGQQVTLSCSPISGHRSVSWYQQTPGQGLQFLFEYFSETQRNKGNFPGRFSGRQFSNSRSEMNVSTLELGDSALYLCASSFRDPNTDTQYFGPGTRLTVL.

This clonotype was seen a handful of times. The V gene is TRBV7-2, the J gene TRBJ2-3; D is possibly TRBD1 or TRBD2 (5 bases each). V lost 5 bases, J lost 6 bases, and 18 bases lay in between. The V gene's germline CDR1 is SGHTA and CDR2 FQGNSA. The CDR3 covers 15 residues. In nucleotides, the CDR3 is TGTGCCAGCAGCCAGTACGGGGCCCCGGGGGATACGCAGTATTTT. This codes for CASSQYGAPGDTQYF.

This clonotype is a singleton in its sample. The J gene is TRBJ2-2, the V gene TRBV9, with 7 bases aligning to TRBD1. Germline trimming cut 0 bases from V and 4 bases from J; bases unmatched to any gene: 9. The germline CDR1 and CDR2 sequences are SGDLS and YYNGEE. This CDR3 is 17 amino acids long. The CDR3 region is CASSVEGQPRSTGELFF. The CDR3 region has the DNA TGTGCCAGCAGCGTAGAGGGACAGCCCCGCAGCACCGGGGAGCTGTTTTTT.

This clonotype showed up just a few times. The chain has TRBV10-2 and TRBJ2-3; D not resolved. CDR3 size: 14 residues. The germline V gene has CDR1 WSHSY and CDR2 SAAADI. Deletions cut 5 bases from V and 6 bases from J, with 15 bases between. Here the CDR3 DNA reads TGCGCCAGCAGTCCTGACCCCGCCGGCGATACGCAGTATTTT. Its protein is CASSPDPAGDTQYF.

This clonotype was counted many times. This chain connects TRBV7-3 to TRBJ2-2; 10 bases line up with TRBD1. The CDR3 runs 15 residues. The junction had 8 bases not matched to a gene; V was cut back by 7 bases and J by 6 bases. CDR1 is SGHTA, CDR2 FQGTGA, per germline. Written as DNA, the CDR3 is TGTGCCAGCACCCCAGGGACAGGGGTGGCCGGGGAGCTGTTTTTT. As protein: CASTPGTGVAGELFF.

The rearrangement uses TRBV4-2 and TRBJ1-1; 7 nucleotides align to TRBD1. The germline gives CDR1 LGHNA, CDR2 YNFKEQ. The junction had 6 bases not matched to a gene; V was cut back by 4 bases and J by 1 base. The CDR3 is 15 amino acids. The CDR3 reads CASSPGQVGNTEAFF. The CDR3 DNA reads as TGTGCCAGCAGCCCAGGACAGGTAGGGAACACTGAAGCTTTCTTT.